The 21 T cell receptor beta chains listed next were all sequenced from one sample in a study of ipilimumab plus nivolumab after autologous stem cell transplantation. Produced via immunoSEQ multiplex PCR; TCRdb's table is partial and in-frame only. The data show roughly 23,000 clones, nearly 75% seen once. Sequencing used PBMCs, obtained in a trial of ipilimumab plus nivolumab as post-transplant consolidation. These receptors came from a male donor with diffuse large B-cell lymphoma.

This CDR3 is CASSSGLLDNEQFF. The CDR3, as DNA: TGCGCCAGCAGCTCGGGACTACTTGACAATGAGCAGTTCTTC. The V and J genes are TRBV5-1 and TRBJ2-1, with 7 bases lining up with TRBD2. CDR1 is SGHRS and CDR2 is YFSETQ in the germline V gene. CDR3 size: 14 residues. Trimming removed 3 bases from V and 5 bases from J; junction bases left unmatched: 5. The full variable domain, its missing parts supplied by reference TRBV5-1 and TRBJ2-1, is KAGVTQTPRYLIKTRGQQVTLSCSPISGHRSVSWYQQTPGQGLQFLFEYFSETQRNKGNFPGRFSGRQFSNSRSEMNVSTLELGDSALYLCASSSGLLDNEQFFGPGTRLTVL.

The CDR3 protein is CASSGTGWETQYF. Written as DNA, the CDR3 is TGTGCCAGCTCAGGCACGGGATGGGAGACCCAGTACTTC. The chain couples TRBV18 to TRBJ2-5; a weak D match, TRBD2 (5 bases). The V end lost 5 bases, the J end lost 5 bases, and 12 bases lay between the germline ends. CDR3 length: 13 amino acids. Germline V gene lookup returns CDR1 KGHSH and CDR2 LQKENI.

V is TRBV13 and J is TRBJ2-2; D call uncertain. The CDR3 contains 12 residues. Germline V gene lookup returns CDR1 PRHDT and CDR2 FYEKMQ (reference sequence). Trimming took 0 bases from V and 7 from J, leaving 3 bases between them. CDR3 DNA: TGTGCCAGCAGCTTAGGCAACGGGGAGCTGTTTTTT. It translates to CASSLGNGELFF. The variable domain in full, completed from reference TRBV13 and TRBJ2-2, reads AAGVIQSPRHLIKEKRETATLKCYPIPRHDTVYWYQQGPGQDPQFLISFYEKMQSDKGSIPDRFSAQQFSDYHSELNMSSLELGDSALYFCASSLGNGELFFGEGSRLTVL.

The chain links TRBV5-4 to TRBJ2-1; D uncertain. Germline values: CDR1 SGHNT, CDR2 YYREEE (reference sequence). The CDR3 sequence is 14 residues long. The V end was cut by 0 bases, the J end by 0 bases, with 4 bases between. The CDR3 coding sequence is TGTGCCAGCAGCTTGGAGGGCTCCTACAATGAGCAGTTCTTC. It codes for CASSLEGSYNEQFF.

This clone was counted between two and nine times. The chain combines TRBV4-1 with TRBJ1-2; perhaps TRBD1 as D (6 bases). The germline V gene encodes CDR1 MGHRA and CDR2 YSYEKL. The ends were cut back, 3 bases at V and 1 base at J, with 12 bases in the middle. CDR3 size: 15 residues. This chain's CDR3 is CASSQSDRFNYGYTF. CDR3 coding DNA: TGCGCCAGCAGCCAGTCGGACAGATTTAACTATGGCTACACCTTC.

The chain recombines TRBV5-5 with TRBJ2-5; 10 bases fit TRBD2. V gave up 0 bases and J gave up 5 bases; unmatched junction bases: 4. This CDR3 has 15 residues. Germline CDR1 SGHKS, CDR2 YYEKEE (reference sequence). The CDR3 protein is CASSLAATSGETQYF. Here the CDR3 DNA reads TGTGCCAGCAGCTTGGCCGCGACTAGCGGGGAGACCCAGTACTTC.

The CDR3 sequence: CASSQTGYNEQFF. CDR3 DNA sequence: TGTGCCAGCAGCCAGACTGGATACAATGAGCAGTTCTTC. This rearrangement joins TRBV6-4 to TRBJ2-1; D is uncertain. V was shortened by 6 bases and J by 4 bases, with 10 bases between the two germline ends. The CDR3 is made up of 13 amino acids. Germline V CDR1 and CDR2: MRHNA, SNTAGT.

The CDR3 DNA is TGTGCCAGCAGCTCCCGGGACCGCTGGGGCACTGAAGCTTTCTTT. Residues: CASSSRDRWGTEAFF. The V call is TRBV7-3, the J call TRBJ1-1; a possible D gene is TRBD1 (5 bases). Germline V CDR1 and CDR2: SGHTA, FQGTGA. V gave up 4 bases and J gave up 4 bases, with 16 bases separating them. The length of the CDR3 is 15 residues. Supplemented by reference TRBV7-3 and TRBJ1-1, the full variable domain reads GAGVSQTPSNKVTEKGKYVELRCDPISGHTALYWYRQSLGQGPEFLIYFQGTGAADDSGLPNDRFFAVRPEGSVSTLKIQRTERGDSAVYLCASSSRDRWGTEAFFGQGTRLTVV.

A few counts support this clone. CDR3 loop: CASSPLNFAGELFF. The CDR3 DNA is TGCGCCAGCAGCCCCTTGAATTTTGCCGGGGAGCTGTTTTTT. The chain uses TRBV5-1 and TRBJ2-2, with D hard to call. The germline CDR1 and CDR2 sequences are SGHRS and YFSETQ. V was cut by 4 bases and J by 6 bases, with 13 bases left in between. This CDR3 is built from 14 residues. The full variable domain, rest sourced from reference TRBV5-1 and TRBJ2-2, is KAGVTQTPRYLIKTRGQQVTLSCSPISGHRSVSWYQQTPGQGLQFLFEYFSETQRNKGNFPGRFSGRQFSNSRSEMNVSTLELGDSALYLCASSPLNFAGELFFGEGSRLTVL.

The rearrangement links TRBV6-6 to TRBJ2-1; no clear D. CDR1 and CDR2 from the germline V gene are MNHNY and SVGAGI (reference sequence). The CDR3 spans 13 residues. Trimming took 11 bases from V and 10 from J, leaving 21 bases between them. The CDR3 spells CAAAARPNREQFF. As DNA, the CDR3 is TGTGCCGCGGCGGCTAGGCCTAATAGGGAGCAGTTCTTC.

The chain couples TRBV5-4 to TRBJ2-5; TRBD2 is a possible D gene (6 bases). CDR1 SGHNT and CDR2 YYREEE come from the germline V gene (reference sequence). Trimming stripped 4 bases from V and 7 bases from J, with 14 bases between. The CDR3 sequence is 13 residues long. The CDR3 here is CASSLGMGGTQYF. The CDR3 DNA is TGTGCCAGCAGCCTGGGGATGGGAGGGACCCAGTACTTC.

V and J are TRBV10-3 and TRBJ2-3, with D perhaps TRBD1 (5 bases). V shed 7 bases and J shed 0 bases, with 11 bases lying between them. Germline V CDR1 and CDR2: ENHRY, SYGVKD. This CDR3 comprises 14 residues. CDR3 loop: CAITRELSTDTQYF. The CDR3 nucleotides read TGTGCCATCACCAGGGAACTTAGCACAGATACGCAGTATTTT.

The V and J genes are TRBV6-1 and TRBJ1-1; no clear D. This CDR3 region has 13 residues. With 3 bases removed from V and 2 bases from J, the gap between germline ends came to 7 bases. The germline CDR1 and CDR2 sequences are MNHNS and SASEGT. CDR3 sequence reads: CASSDADNTEAFF. CDR3 sequence (DNA): TGTGCCAGCAGTGACGCGGATAACACTGAAGCTTTCTTT.

This sequence joins TRBV6-5 and TRBJ1-1; 7 positions agree with TRBD1. From germline, CDR1 is MNHEY and CDR2 SVGAGI. The CDR3 contains 16 residues. The junction had 9 bases not matched to a gene; V was cut back by 0 bases and J by 5 bases. The CDR3 is CASSYSNTGARTEAFF. Here the CDR3 DNA reads TGTGCCAGCAGTTACTCGAATACAGGGGCTCGAACTGAAGCTTTCTTT.

The chain links TRBV10-3 to TRBJ1-5; 7 bases align to TRBD1. Germline V gene data show CDR1 as ENHRY and CDR2 as SYGVKD. With 10 bases clipped from V and 4 bases from J, the junction kept 7 bases outside the gene matches. The CDR3 covers 13 residues. This CDR3 is CATDRDGNQPQHF. CDR3 sequence (DNA): TGTGCCACCGACAGGGATGGGAATCAGCCCCAGCATTTT.

CDR3 bases: TGCGCCAGCAGCTTAACGCCAGGGGGGGAAGAAAAACTGTTTTTT. Its translation: CASSLTPGGEEKLFF. The rearrangement uses TRBV5-1 and TRBJ1-4, with 7 bases matching TRBD1. This CDR3 comprises 15 residues. The V gene's germline CDR1 is SGHRS and CDR2 YFSETQ. The V gene end was trimmed by 2 bases and the J gene end by 8 bases; junction bases not matched to a gene: 9. Full variable domain (remainder filled in from reference TRBV5-1 and TRBJ1-4): KAGVTQTPRYLIKTRGQQVTLSCSPISGHRSVSWYQQTPGQGLQFLFEYFSETQRNKGNFPGRFSGRQFSNSRSEMNVSTLELGDSALYLCASSLTPGGEEKLFFGSGTQLSVL.

The rearrangement uses TRBV7-9 and TRBJ2-3; D assignment may be TRBD1 or TRBD2 (5 bases each). Per germline, CDR1 SEHNR and CDR2 FQNEAQ (reference sequence). The length of the CDR3 is 14 residues. Trimming removed 0 bases from V and 1 base from J, with 5 bases in between. Written as DNA, the CDR3 is TGTGCCAGCAGCTTAGCGGGGGGCACAGATACGCAGTATTTT. This codes for CASSLAGGTDTQYF.

The chain couples TRBV5-1 to TRBJ1-1, with 7 bases aligning to TRBD1. The ends lost 4 bases at V and 1 base at J; junction bases unmatched: 13. The CDR3 runs to 17 residues. Germline values: CDR1 SGHRS, CDR2 YFSETQ. The CDR3 bases are TGCGCCAGCAGCCTAAACCAGGGGGGCAGCTCGAACACTGAAGCTTTCTTT. Translation: CASSLNQGGSSNTEAFF.

The V and J genes are TRBV7-8 and TRBJ2-2; D may be TRBD1 (6 bases). CDR3 length: 15 residues. The germline CDR1 and CDR2 sequences are SGHVS and FQNEAQ. Between the trimmed V and J ends, which lost 1 base and 0 bases, there was a span of 6 bases. DNA of the CDR3: TGTGCCAGCAGCTTAGGGACAGCGAACACCGGGGAGCTGTTTTTT. Its translation is CASSLGTANTGELFF.

The table lists this clone with a few counts. This chain joins TRBV27 and TRBJ1-1; D gene ambiguous. The CDR3 has 13 amino acids. Germline assignment: CDR1 MNHEY and CDR2 SMNVEV (reference sequence). Between the trimmed V and J ends, which lost 5 bases and 4 bases, there was a span of 11 bases. CDR3 sequence (DNA): TGTGCCAGCAGTCCTCCATGGGGCACTGAAGCTTTCTTT. Encoded protein: CASSPPWGTEAFF.

CDR3 loop: CASSILTGAETQYF. CDR3 DNA sequence: TGTGCCAGCAGCATCTTGACAGGGGCCGAGACCCAGTACTTC. The chain employs TRBV13 and TRBJ2-5; TRBD1 aligns across 8 bases. Germline trimming cut 5 bases from V and 5 bases from J; bases unmatched to any gene: 7. In germline, CDR1 is PRHDT, CDR2 FYEKMQ (reference sequence). There are 14 residues in the CDR3. The full variable domain, with the rest looked up from reference TRBV13 and TRBJ2-5, is AAGVIQSPRHLIKEKRETATLKCYPIPRHDTVYWYQQGPGQDPQFLISFYEKMQSDKGSIPDRFSAQQFSDYHSELNMSSLELGDSALYFCASSILTGAETQYFGPGTRLLVL.